These T cell receptor beta chains were read from a single sample in a study of blood T cell repertoires in COVID-19. TCRdb's table, derived via immunoSEQ multiplex PCR, lists solely in-frame clones and lacks some. This sample yields fewer than 200,000 clones, of which around 82% are seen a single time; more than 8% belongs to the top ten. The specimen was peripheral blood. The origin of the receptors is an elderly woman with acute or convalescent COVID-19. Each CDR3 is given with its conserved first and last residue. Each record gives: D gene, V gene, J gene, clone size, CDR3 length, CDR3 protein, CDR3 DNA. The D gene is left open where the match is weak. Some rows have no size entry. The others give once, few or many, or a class for an expanded clone.

>-|TRBV27|TRBJ2-1|-|15
CASTSLGAGNNEQFF
TGTGCCAGCACCAGCCTAGGGGCAGGGAACAATGAGCAGTTCTTC
>TRBD2|TRBV7-9|TRBJ2-3|-|16
CASSFTSGGTSDTQYF
TGTGCCAGCAGTTTCACTAGCGGGGGGACCTCTGATACGCAGTATTTT
>-|TRBV18|TRBJ2-1|-|15
CASSPELVGEGEQFF
TGTGCCAGCTCACCGGAGTTGGTGGGAGAGGGCGAGCAGTTCTTC
>TRBD1|TRBV12-3/TRBV12-4|TRBJ2-7|-|13
CASSGLGQGEQYF
TGTGCCAGCAGTGGGCTCGGACAGGGCGAGCAGTACTTC
>-|TRBV5-6|TRBJ1-2|few|13
CASSLPSNYGYTF
TGTGCCAGCAGCTTGCCAAGCAACTATGGCTACACCTTC
>-|TRBV4-1|TRBJ2-4|-|17
CASSQGSLTRTKNIQYF
TGCGCCAGCAGCCAAGGTAGCCTCACCCGAACCAAAAACATTCAGTACTTC
>TRBD1|TRBV2|TRBJ1-3|-|18
CASSEALQGARSGNTIYF
TGTGCCAGCAGTGAAGCCCTACAGGGGGCGCGCTCTGGAAACACCATATATTTT
>-|TRBV19|TRBJ1-1|-|13
CASSKTGPAEAFF
TGTGCCAGTAGTAAAACAGGGCCGGCTGAAGCTTTCTTT
>TRBD1|TRBV6-2/TRBV6-3|TRBJ1-2|few|16
CASSSRRGLGNYGYTF
TGTGCCAGCAGTTCACGCAGGGGGCTCGGGAACTATGGCTACACCTTC
>TRBD1|TRBV24-1|TRBJ1-2|-|17
CATSDKGQGALNYGYTF
TGTGCCACCAGTGACAAGGGACAGGGGGCTTTAAACTATGGCTACACCTTC
>-|TRBV27|TRBJ1-2|once|14
CASSSSAGTTGYTF
TGTGCCAGCAGCTCCAGCGCAGGGACTACTGGCTACACCTTC
>TRBD2|TRBV11-2|TRBJ2-3|-|16
CASSHQRGISTDTQYF
TGTGCCAGCAGCCATCAGCGGGGTATTAGCACAGATACGCAGTATTTT
>-|TRBV2|TRBJ2-1|-|14
CASSEPRQFNEQFF
TGTGCCAGCAGTGAACCTAGACAGTTTAATGAGCAGTTCTTC
>-|TRBV6-5|TRBJ1-2|-|15
CASRSQGLTNYGYTF
TGTGCCAGCAGATCCCAGGGGCTGACTAACTATGGCTACACCTTC
>-|TRBV7-2|TRBJ1-2|-|14
CASSSSERHYGYTF
TGTGCCAGCAGCTCATCGGAGAGGCACTATGGCTACACCTTC
>TRBD2|TRBV3-1/TRBV3-2|TRBJ2-1|-|15
CASSPLGRAGNEQFF
TGTGCCAGCAGCCCTCTGGGGAGGGCCGGAAATGAGCAGTTCTTC
>TRBD2|TRBV2|TRBJ2-3|-|15
CASRLTSGDTDTQYF
TGTGCCAGCAGACTGACTAGCGGGGACACAGATACGCAGTATTTT
>TRBD1|TRBV6-2/TRBV6-3|TRBJ1-2|-|18
CASSYPLLYRGKDYGYTF
TGTGCCAGCAGTTACCCCCTCCTTTACAGGGGGAAGGACTATGGCTACACCTTC
>-|TRBV5-1|TRBJ1-4|-|13
CASSLNQGEKLFF
TGCGCCAGCAGCTTGAATCAGGGAGAAAAACTGTTTTTT
>-|TRBV19|TRBJ1-3|-|13
CASTLTGGNTIYF
TGTGCCAGTACCCTCACGGGAGGAAACACCATATATTTT
>TRBD1|TRBV3-1/TRBV3-2|TRBJ1-2|-|14
CASSHLGQGNGYTF
TGTGCCAGCAGCCACCTGGGACAGGGTAACGGCTACACCTTC
>-|TRBV3-1/TRBV3-2|TRBJ2-3|-|15
CASSQRAGRTDTQYF
TGTGCCAGCAGCCAAAGGGCAGGGCGCACAGATACGCAGTATTTT
>-|TRBV20-1|TRBJ2-3|-|13
CSASLYREDTQYF
TGCAGTGCTAGTCTTTACCGGGAAGATACGCAGTATTTT
>TRBD1|TRBV29-1|TRBJ2-6|-|15
CSVADRGHGANVLTF
TGCAGCGTCGCGGACAGGGGGCATGGGGCCAACGTCCTGACTTTC
>TRBD1|TRBV15|TRBJ1-5|-|15
CATSYRDRAREPQHF
TGTGCCACCAGCTACCGGGACAGGGCTCGGGAGCCCCAGCATTTT
>-|TRBV3-1/TRBV3-2|TRBJ2-1|-|13
CASSPNSYNEQFF
TGTGCCAGCAGCCCTAACTCCTACAATGAGCAGTTCTTC
>TRBD2|TRBV24-1|TRBJ2-1|-|17
CATSVGASGSSYNEQFF
TGTGCCACCAGTGTTGGGGCTAGCGGGAGCTCCTACAATGAGCAGTTCTTC
>TRBD1|TRBV5-5|TRBJ2-7|-|14
CASSPGQGHYEQYF
TGTGCCAGCAGCCCGGGACAGGGCCACTACGAGCAGTACTTC
>-|TRBV5-1|TRBJ2-7|-|15
CASSPLTTGIYEQYF
TGCGCCAGCAGCCCCCTCACGACCGGGATATACGAGCAGTACTTC
>TRBD1|TRBV20-1|TRBJ2-5|-|15
CSASEWDRGGETQYF
TGCAGTGCTAGTGAGTGGGACAGGGGTGGCGAGACCCAGTACTTC
>-|TRBV10-1|TRBJ2-7|-|20
CASRAPIYRVRYFCSYEQYF
TGCGCCAGCAGGGCCCCCATCTACCGGGTGCGGTATTTTTGCTCCTACGAGCAGTACTTC
>TRBD2|TRBV29-1|TRBJ2-7|-|15
CSVAPGLAGVYEQYF
TGCAGCGTTGCACCGGGACTAGCGGGAGTTTACGAGCAGTACTTC
>-|TRBV4-1|TRBJ2-7|-|15
CASSQSSDSLFEQYF
TGCGCCAGCAGCCAATCTTCGGACAGCCTTTTCGAGCAGTACTTC
>TRBD1|TRBV7-2|TRBJ2-7|-|15
CASSLLGQGAREQYF
TGTGCCAGCAGCTTATTGGGACAGGGCGCACGCGAGCAGTACTTC
>TRBD1|TRBV9|TRBJ1-1|-|12
CASSEQGKEAFF
TGTGCCAGCAGCGAACAGGGGAAAGAAGCTTTCTTT
>TRBD1|TRBV4-3|TRBJ1-2|-|15
CASSQDRTGVGGYTF
TGCGCCAGCAGCCAAGATCGGACAGGGGTCGGCGGCTACACCTTC
>TRBD1|TRBV27|TRBJ1-1|few|15
CASSTYYTGDTEAFF
TGTGCCAGCAGTACGTACTATACAGGGGACACTGAAGCTTTCTTT
>TRBD2|TRBV14|TRBJ2-5|-|16
CASSRLAGGLQETQYF
TGTGCCAGCAGCCGACTAGCGGGAGGCTTGCAAGAGACCCAGTACTTC
>TRBD1|TRBV10-1|TRBJ2-3|-|15
CASSERGPQADTQYF
TGCGCCAGCAGTGAGAGGGGGCCCCAGGCAGATACGCAGTATTTT
>TRBD2|TRBV5-6|TRBJ2-7|once|17
CASSLAGTSGRVYEQYF
TGTGCCAGCAGCTTGGCCGGGACTAGCGGGAGGGTATACGAGCAGTACTTC
>-|TRBV6-2/TRBV6-3|TRBJ2-2|-|14
CASSDTPGVGELFF
TGTGCCAGCAGCGATACCCCAGGGGTCGGGGAGCTGTTTTTT
>-|TRBV7-2|TRBJ1-6|-|14
CASSLARGGSPLHF
TGTGCCAGCAGCTTGGCAAGGGGTGGCTCACCCCTCCACTTT
>TRBD1|TRBV6-5|TRBJ1-2|-|14
CASSQDRGGYGYTF
TGTGCCAGCAGTCAGGACAGGGGGGGATATGGCTACACCTTC